The clone carrying this T cell receptor (beta chain) has a count of ten or more. Its antigen is not known. This entry is derived from a study of T cell repertoires in cytomegalovirus infection. Study observations and caveats: Cumulated frequencies of public TCR beta families served to identify carriers of CMV plus the relevant HLA.

Trimming took 5 bases from V and 0 from J, leaving 11 bases between them. CDR3 size: 15 residues. Germline CDR1 reads SGHTA; CDR2 reads FQGTGA. From the reads, TCRdb called clonotypes with MiXCR, one entry per CDR3 protein. The sample consists of 450,000 to 650,000 distinct CDR3 sequences, 26% of them appearing once. The V call is TRBV7-3, the J call TRBJ2-1; maybe TRBD2 (5 bases). Sequencing was done on a sample of PBMCs. This sequence was found in a human donor in good health (CMV status not recorded). Some clones in this sample may be carry-over from other donors' samples. In nucleotides, the CDR3 is TGTGCCAGCAGCCTTAAGCGGAGCTCCTACAATGAGCAGTTCTTC. Residues: CASSLKRSSYNEQFF.